The TCR beta chain under discussion was sequenced for a study of regulatory T cells in long-lasting Graves disease. This clonotype occurred many times. Antigen specificity is unknown. iRepertoire HTBI primers and Arm-PCR of CDR3 regions built TCR beta libraries. A single record per CDR3 protein comes from TCRdb applying MiXCR to the multiplex PCR reads. The table includes some 320,000 distinct CDR3 sequences, roughly 18% detected once. The CDR3 consists of 14 residues. Germline V CDR1 and CDR2: KGHSH, LQKENI. Unmatched junction bases numbered 4, after V lost 6 bases and J lost 4 bases. Time point of the sample: newly diagnosed GD, antithyroid drugs for less than 3 months. There was RNA extracted from PBMCs, and the TCR library was made from it. An approximately 9-milliliter sample of peripheral blood was drawn into EDTA tubes. Notes on the study in general: With persistent disease, TRBV28, TRBJ1-2 and TRBJ2-5 were the favored segments.

The source material was peripheral blood mononuclear cells (PBMCs), sampled at new diagnosis, from a patient treated with antithyroid drugs. The chain has TRBV18 and TRBJ2-1, with 9 bases identical to TRBD1. The clonotype originates from a female donor with Graves disease. The CDR3 loop is CASSQDRGYNEQFF. The CDR3 DNA sequence: TGTGCCAGCTCCCAAGACAGGGGGTACAATGAGCAGTTCTTC.